Sequencing of this T cell receptor beta chain was carried out in a study of blood T cell repertoires in COVID-19. Germline lookup yields CDR1 LGHNA and CDR2 YSLEER. V dropped 0 bases and J dropped 9; count of bases not matched to a gene: 7. The CDR3 loop spans 16 amino acids. Participant ages covered about 18 to 89 years across 20 to 30 US areas. This clone appeared a single time. Some clones are missing from TCRdb's copy, which holds only in-frame ones; the method was immunoSEQ multiplex PCR. The table has approximately 300,000 clones, around 90% seen once; the top ten hold roughly 2.6%. Sequencing input: PBMCs or T cells enriched from blood (not recorded which). The chain uses TRBV4-3 and TRBJ1-6; 8 bases map to TRBD1. This clonotype originated in a man aged 60 to 75 who had recovered from COVID-19. The CDR3 region has the DNA TGCGCCAGCAGCCAAGAGGGTTGGACAGGGAGTTCACCCCTCCACTTT. This encodes CASSQEGWTGSSPLHF.